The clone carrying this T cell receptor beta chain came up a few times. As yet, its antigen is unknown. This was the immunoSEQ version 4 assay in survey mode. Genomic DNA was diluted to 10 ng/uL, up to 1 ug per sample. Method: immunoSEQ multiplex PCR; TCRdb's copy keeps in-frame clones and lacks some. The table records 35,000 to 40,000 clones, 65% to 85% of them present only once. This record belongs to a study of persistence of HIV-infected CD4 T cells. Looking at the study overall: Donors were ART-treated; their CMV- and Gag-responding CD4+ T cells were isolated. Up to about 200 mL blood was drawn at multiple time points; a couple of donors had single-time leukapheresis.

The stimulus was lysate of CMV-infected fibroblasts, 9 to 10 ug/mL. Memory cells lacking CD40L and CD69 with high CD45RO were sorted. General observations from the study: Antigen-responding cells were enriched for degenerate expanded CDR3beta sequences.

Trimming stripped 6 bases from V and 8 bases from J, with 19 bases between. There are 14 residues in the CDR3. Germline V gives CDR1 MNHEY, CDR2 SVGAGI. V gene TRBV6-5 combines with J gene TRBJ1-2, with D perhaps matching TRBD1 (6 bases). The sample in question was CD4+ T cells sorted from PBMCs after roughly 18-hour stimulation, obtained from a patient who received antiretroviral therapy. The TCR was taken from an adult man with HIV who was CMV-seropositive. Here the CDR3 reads CASSPTGRAMGYTF. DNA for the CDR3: TGTGCCAGCAGCCCGACAGGTAGAGCTATGGGCTACACCTTC.